The clone carrying this TCR beta chain has only a few counts. As yet, its antigen is unknown. This record belongs to a study of cytomegalovirus exposure and HLA in healthy donors. General study points: Being indistinguishable, some V segments were excluded, TRBV6-2 and TRBV6-3 among them.

Primers for the PCR totalled 60 Vbeta and 13 Jbeta. Only in-frame clones appear in the TCRdb table, and some are missing; sequencing was by immunoSEQ multiplex PCR. The sample has tens of thousands of clones, roughly 63% seen once. Losses at the gene ends were 3 bases for V and 5 bases for J; bases not matched to a gene: 8. Germline CDR1 is MGHDK and CDR2 is SYGVNS. CDR3 size: 15 residues. Sequencing input: PBMCs. The genes are TRBV25-1 and TRBJ1-2; 8 bases align to TRBD1. The sequence was obtained from a woman aged 25-40 years in good health and CMV-seronegative. The CDR3 here is CASSDGRDRLYGYTF. The CDR3 region has the DNA TGTGCCAGCAGTGATGGTAGGGACAGGCTTTATGGCTACACCTTC.